A selection of T cell receptor beta chains follows, all from one sample in a study of T cells in Graves' hyperthyroidism and ophthalmopathy. TCRdb re-called the multiplex PCR reads through MiXCR, storing one row per CDR3 protein. This sample has 500,000 to 550,000 distinct CDR3 sequences, with around 20% found just once. Sequencing input: blood. Receptors were obtained from a man aged 18 to 29 with Graves' hyperthyroidism. Each CDR3 is given with its conserved first and last residue. Fields, in order: D gene, clone size, J gene, V gene, CDR3 protein, CDR3 DNA. A D gene is named only where the DNA matches it firmly. Not every row has a clone size; where given, it reads once, few, many or a size class.

d_call: TRBD2
clone_size: many
j_call: TRBJ2-5
v_call: TRBV7-9
cdr3_aa: CASSLFSGTSLTQYF
cdr3_nt: TGTGCCAGCAGCTTATTTTCCGGGACTAGCTTAACCCAGTACTTC

d_call: -
clone_size: -
j_call: TRBJ1-2
v_call: TRBV12-3/TRBV12-4
cdr3_aa: CASRTTGSYGYTF
cdr3_nt: TGTGCCAGCAGGACGACAGGATCCTATGGCTACACCTTC

d_call: TRBD2
clone_size: many
j_call: TRBJ2-5
v_call: TRBV10-3
cdr3_aa: CAISAGVEGETQYF
cdr3_nt: TGTGCCATCAGCGCGGGGGTTGAAGGAGAGACCCAGTACTTC

d_call: -
clone_size: many
j_call: TRBJ2-7
v_call: TRBV2
cdr3_aa: CASSGGVYEQYF
cdr3_nt: TGTGCCAGCAGTGGGGGAGTCTACGAGCAGTACTTC

d_call: TRBD2
clone_size: once
j_call: TRBJ2-7
v_call: TRBV6-5
cdr3_aa: CACSFGGAGYEQYF
cdr3_nt: TGTGCCTGCAGTTTCGGGGGGGCCGGCTACGAGCAGTACTTC

d_call: -
clone_size: many
j_call: TRBJ1-1
v_call: TRBV24-1
cdr3_aa: CATRQENTEAFF
cdr3_nt: TGTGCCACCAGACAGGAGAACACTGAAGCTTTCTTT

d_call: -
clone_size: many
j_call: TRBJ2-7
v_call: TRBV24-1
cdr3_aa: CATSDLQGFEQYF
cdr3_nt: TGTGCCACCAGTGATTTACAGGGATTCGAGCAGTACTTC

d_call: -
clone_size: -
j_call: TRBJ2-6
v_call: TRBV12-3/TRBV12-4
cdr3_aa: CASSSYLLGQSGANVLTF
cdr3_nt: TGTGCCAGCAGTTCCTACCTATTGGGGCAGTCTGGGGCCAACGTCCTGACTTTC

d_call: -
clone_size: -
j_call: TRBJ2-5
v_call: TRBV5-1
cdr3_aa: CASRIERAQETQYF
cdr3_nt: TGCGCCAGCAGGATTGAGCGGGCCCAAGAGACCCAGTACTTC

d_call: -
clone_size: -
j_call: TRBJ2-5
v_call: TRBV7-6
cdr3_aa: CASSLDGRVGRETQYF
cdr3_nt: TGTGCCAGCAGCTTAGACGGCAGGGTCGGCCGAGAGACCCAGTACTTC

d_call: -
clone_size: many
j_call: TRBJ2-5
v_call: TRBV11-2
cdr3_aa: CASSNPMDQYF
cdr3_nt: TGTGCCAGCAGCAACCCGATGGACCAGTACTTC

d_call: -
clone_size: many
j_call: TRBJ2-3
v_call: TRBV6-5
cdr3_aa: CASSQPAGKADTQYF
cdr3_nt: TGTGCCAGCAGTCAGCCCGCGGGGAAAGCAGATACGCAGTATTTT

d_call: -
clone_size: many
j_call: TRBJ2-7
v_call: TRBV28
cdr3_aa: CASNLGSEQYF
cdr3_nt: TGTGCCAGCAATCTCGGGTCTGAGCAGTACTTC

d_call: -
clone_size: few
j_call: TRBJ2-5
v_call: TRBV5-8
cdr3_aa: CASSLGGDGETQYF
cdr3_nt: TGTGCCAGCAGCTTGGGAGGGGATGGAGAGACCCAGTACTTC

d_call: TRBD1
clone_size: few
j_call: TRBJ1-5
v_call: TRBV5-5
cdr3_aa: CASSYTDRVGNQPQHF
cdr3_nt: TGTGCCAGCAGCTATACGGACAGGGTGGGCAATCAGCCCCAGCATTTT

d_call: TRBD1
clone_size: -
j_call: TRBJ2-2
v_call: TRBV19
cdr3_aa: CASTSGQGNTGELFF
cdr3_nt: TGTGCCAGTACCTCGGGACAGGGCAACACCGGGGAGCTGTTTTTT

d_call: -
clone_size: many
j_call: TRBJ1-2
v_call: TRBV28
cdr3_aa: CASTDTFSYGYTF
cdr3_nt: TGTGCCAGCACCGACACCTTTTCCTATGGCTACACCTTC

d_call: -
clone_size: many
j_call: TRBJ2-7
v_call: TRBV25-1
cdr3_aa: CASQWGNYEQYF
cdr3_nt: TGTGCCAGCCAGTGGGGTAACTACGAGCAGTACTTC

d_call: TRBD1
clone_size: many
j_call: TRBJ2-7
v_call: TRBV12-3/TRBV12-4
cdr3_aa: CASRDRVKVEQYF
cdr3_nt: TGTGCCAGCAGAGACAGGGTAAAGGTCGAGCAGTACTTC

d_call: -
clone_size: few
j_call: TRBJ2-7
v_call: TRBV28
cdr3_aa: CASSFGGVPYEQYF
cdr3_nt: TGTGCCAGCAGTTTCGGCGGGGTCCCCTACGAGCAGTACTTC

d_call: TRBD1
clone_size: -
j_call: TRBJ1-5
v_call: TRBV7-2
cdr3_aa: CASSPKTGGNQPQHF
cdr3_nt: TGTGCCAGCAGCCCCAAGACAGGGGGGAATCAGCCCCAGCATTTT

d_call: -
clone_size: -
j_call: TRBJ2-7
v_call: TRBV20-1
cdr3_aa: CSAKDGGTYEQYF
cdr3_nt: TGCAGTGCTAAGGACGGTGGCACCTACGAGCAGTACTTC

d_call: -
clone_size: -
j_call: TRBJ1-1
v_call: TRBV12-3/TRBV12-4
cdr3_aa: CASGRGANTEAFF
cdr3_nt: TGTGCCAGCGGGCGGGGGGCGAACACTGAAGCTTTCTTT

d_call: -
clone_size: -
j_call: TRBJ2-7
v_call: TRBV29-1
cdr3_aa: CSVAAGLLPISYEQYF
cdr3_nt: TGCAGCGTAGCGGCGGGCCTACTACCAATCTCCTACGAGCAGTACTTC

d_call: -
clone_size: -
j_call: TRBJ1-1
v_call: TRBV6-2/TRBV6-3
cdr3_aa: CASRPTSQNTEAFF
cdr3_nt: TGTGCCAGCAGACCAACTTCCCAGAACACTGAAGCTTTCTTT

d_call: -
clone_size: -
j_call: TRBJ1-1
v_call: TRBV6-1
cdr3_aa: CASSEPLGGYKTEAFF
cdr3_nt: TGTGCCAGCAGTGAACCCCTTGGTGGGTATAAGACTGAAGCTTTCTTT

d_call: -
clone_size: many
j_call: TRBJ1-2
v_call: TRBV19
cdr3_aa: CASRFILGGYTF
cdr3_nt: TGTGCCAGTAGGTTCATTCTCGGCGGCTACACCTTC

d_call: -
clone_size: -
j_call: TRBJ2-5
v_call: TRBV20-1
cdr3_aa: CSARDLEGKQETQYF
cdr3_nt: TGCAGTGCTAGAGATCTCGAGGGGAAGCAAGAGACCCAGTACTTC

d_call: -
clone_size: many
j_call: TRBJ1-2
v_call: TRBV6-5
cdr3_aa: CASSYSGDGYTF
cdr3_nt: TGTGCCAGCAGTTACTCGGGGGACGGCTACACCTTC

d_call: -
clone_size: -
j_call: TRBJ2-7
v_call: TRBV15
cdr3_aa: CATSREGGQTAYEQYF
cdr3_nt: TGTGCCACCAGCAGAGAGGGAGGACAGACCGCCTACGAGCAGTACTTC

d_call: -
clone_size: -
j_call: TRBJ2-6
v_call: TRBV28
cdr3_aa: CASSGGSSSGANVLTF
cdr3_nt: TGTGCCAGCAGCGGGGGCTCGTCATCTGGGGCCAACGTCCTGACTTTC

d_call: -
clone_size: many
j_call: TRBJ1-2
v_call: TRBV5-1
cdr3_aa: CASSLATSDYGYTF
cdr3_nt: TGCGCCAGCAGCTTGGCCACCTCGGACTATGGCTACACCTTC

d_call: -
clone_size: few
j_call: TRBJ2-1
v_call: TRBV12-5
cdr3_aa: CASGETAGTFQYNEQFF
cdr3_nt: TGTGCTAGTGGTGAAACAGCAGGGACCTTCCAATACAATGAGCAGTTCTTC

d_call: TRBD1
clone_size: many
j_call: TRBJ1-2
v_call: TRBV12-3/TRBV12-4
cdr3_aa: CASSLAGQGGYTF
cdr3_nt: TGTGCCAGCAGTTTAGCCGGACAGGGTGGCTACACCTTC

d_call: -
clone_size: many
j_call: TRBJ1-1
v_call: TRBV2
cdr3_aa: CASGGVGGTFF
cdr3_nt: TGTGCCAGCGGGGGGGTAGGGGGGACTTTCTTT

d_call: -
clone_size: many
j_call: TRBJ2-2
v_call: TRBV19
cdr3_aa: CASTDIAGYTGELFF
cdr3_nt: TGTGCCAGTACCGATATAGCAGGGTACACCGGGGAGCTGTTTTTT

d_call: -
clone_size: few
j_call: TRBJ2-7
v_call: TRBV12-3/TRBV12-4
cdr3_aa: CASRSQYYEQYF
cdr3_nt: TGTGCCAGCAGATCACAGTACTACGAGCAGTACTTC

d_call: -
clone_size: many
j_call: TRBJ1-1
v_call: TRBV20-1
cdr3_aa: CSAPRTENTEAFF
cdr3_nt: TGCAGTGCTCCTAGGACGGAGAACACTGAAGCTTTCTTT

d_call: -
clone_size: many
j_call: TRBJ2-4
v_call: TRBV28
cdr3_aa: CASGWPATGRNIQYF
cdr3_nt: TGTGCCAGCGGTTGGCCAGCTACCGGGAGAAACATTCAGTACTTC

d_call: TRBD1
clone_size: many
j_call: TRBJ2-7
v_call: TRBV27
cdr3_aa: CASSYRQGYEQYF
cdr3_nt: TGTGCCAGCAGTTATCGACAGGGCTACGAGCAGTACTTC

d_call: -
clone_size: -
j_call: TRBJ2-7
v_call: TRBV11-2
cdr3_aa: CASGRTAYEQYF
cdr3_nt: TGTGCCAGCGGCAGGACAGCCTACGAGCAGTACTTC

d_call: TRBD1
clone_size: many
j_call: TRBJ1-1
v_call: TRBV20-1
cdr3_aa: CSAQQGANTEAFF
cdr3_nt: TGCAGTGCTCAACAGGGGGCGAACACTGAAGCTTTCTTT

d_call: -
clone_size: many
j_call: TRBJ2-5
v_call: TRBV10-3
cdr3_aa: CAIGVGISETQYF
cdr3_nt: TGTGCCATCGGCGTCGGCATAAGTGAGACCCAGTACTTC

d_call: -
clone_size: many
j_call: TRBJ1-2
v_call: TRBV6-5
cdr3_aa: CASGPPQGYGYTF
cdr3_nt: TGTGCCAGCGGACCCCCACAGGGATATGGCTACACCTTC

d_call: TRBD1
clone_size: many
j_call: TRBJ2-7
v_call: TRBV5-1
cdr3_aa: CASSPDRPYEQYF
cdr3_nt: TGCGCCAGCAGCCCGGACAGGCCCTACGAGCAGTACTTC

d_call: -
clone_size: few
j_call: TRBJ2-7
v_call: TRBV7-9
cdr3_aa: CASSLSGILYEQYF
cdr3_nt: TGTGCCAGCAGCTTATCCGGGATCCTCTACGAGCAGTACTTC

d_call: TRBD1
clone_size: few
j_call: TRBJ2-2
v_call: TRBV9
cdr3_aa: CASSVPGTGNTGELFF
cdr3_nt: TGTGCCAGCAGCGTACCTGGGACAGGGAACACCGGGGAGCTGTTTTTT

d_call: -
clone_size: -
j_call: TRBJ2-5
v_call: TRBV4-1
cdr3_aa: CASSPHGGRGAETQYF
cdr3_nt: TGCGCCAGCAGCCCCCATGGGGGTCGAGGAGCAGAGACCCAGTACTTC

d_call: -
clone_size: many
j_call: TRBJ2-2
v_call: TRBV2
cdr3_aa: CASSEVVSGATTNTGELFF
cdr3_nt: TGTGCCAGCAGTGAAGTAGTTAGCGGCGCTACGACGAACACCGGGGAGCTGTTTTTT

d_call: TRBD2
clone_size: -
j_call: TRBJ2-4
v_call: TRBV27
cdr3_aa: CASRGWEGAKNIQYF
cdr3_nt: TGTGCCAGCAGGGGGTGGGAGGGAGCCAAAAACATTCAGTACTTC

d_call: -
clone_size: many
j_call: TRBJ1-1
v_call: TRBV5-1
cdr3_aa: CASSPGPRSNTEAFF
cdr3_nt: TGCGCCAGCAGCCCGGGACCGCGATCGAACACTGAAGCTTTCTTT

d_call: -
clone_size: few
j_call: TRBJ1-1
v_call: TRBV13
cdr3_aa: CASVQTPEAFF
cdr3_nt: TGTGCCAGTGTACAGACACCGGAGGCTTTCTTT